This is a list of T cell receptor beta chains from one sample in a study of patients and donors after allogeneic stem cell transplantation. TCRdb reprocessed the RT-PCR reads with MiXCR, giving one entry per CDR3 protein. Among 390,000 or so distinct CDR3 sequences listed, 16% were seen once. The sample was blood, either unsorted or a sorted T cell fraction (not recorded which). These receptors were taken from a human donor who was either an allogeneic HSCT recipient or a stem cell or donor lymphocyte infusion donor (not recorded which). It is not recorded whose cells these are; they may come from a transplant donor. CDR3s include the opening cysteine and the closing phenylalanine or tryptophan. A D gene is named only where the DNA matches it firmly. The listing skips clone size in some rows; elsewhere it reads once, few, many or a size class.

D gene | clone size | J gene | V gene | CDR3 DNA | CDR3 protein
NA | NA | TRBJ1-2 | TRBV27 | TGTGCCAGCAGTTTTAATGGACCTGGGGGCTACACCTTC | CASSFNGPGGYTF
NA | many | TRBJ2-6 | TRBV12-3/TRBV12-4 | TGTGCCAGCAGTTTTTGGAGGGCTGGGGCCAACGTCCTGACTTTC | CASSFWRAGANVLTF
TRBD2 | NA | TRBJ2-1 | TRBV7-6 | TGTGCCAGCAGCTTAGTCGTTAGGCGGGAGTACTCCTACAATGAGCAGTTCTTC | CASSLVVRREYSYNEQFF
TRBD2 | NA | TRBJ2-1 | TRBV13 | TGTGCCAGCAGCTTAGAGGGCGGGAGCGATGAGCAGTTCTTC | CASSLEGGSDEQFF
NA | many | TRBJ2-1 | TRBV4-1 | TGCGCCAGCAGCCAACAACAGGAGCAGTTCTTC | CASSQQQEQFF
TRBD2 | few | TRBJ2-7 | TRBV6-5 | TGTGCCAGCAGTTACCGGGGGGGTTACTCCTACGAGCAGTACTTC | CASSYRGGYSYEQYF
NA | NA | TRBJ2-1 | TRBV9 | TGTGCCAGCAGCGTAATAACCGGTGGTGAGCAGTTCTTC | CASSVITGGEQFF
NA | few | TRBJ1-4 | TRBV7-9 | TGTGCCAGCAGCTCCCATGGTGAAAAACTGTTTTTT | CASSSHGEKLFF
NA | few | TRBJ2-3 | TRBV3-1 | TGTGCCAGCAGCTCTAGGACTCCCGGGGGCACAGATACGCAGTATTTT | CASSSRTPGGTDTQYF
TRBD1 | NA | TRBJ1-1 | TRBV9 | TGTGCCAGCAGCCCCAGGGGACAGACCTACACTGAAGCTTTCTTT | CASSPRGQTYTEAFF
NA | NA | TRBJ1-1 | TRBV7-2 | TGTGCCAGCAGCTTTGCGACAGGTAACACTGAAGCTTTCTTT | CASSFATGNTEAFF
TRBD2 | NA | TRBJ2-4 | TRBV29-1 | TGCAGCGTTGTCTCGACTAGCGGGTTCTTACGGCAAAACATTCAGTACTTC | CSVVSTSGFLRQNIQYF
NA | few | TRBJ2-2 | TRBV9 | TGTGCCAGCAGCGTAGGGCGAATCACCGGGGAGCTGTTTTTT | CASSVGRITGELFF
NA | few | TRBJ2-1 | TRBV25-1 | TGTGCCAGCAGTGAATATGGGGGAAATGAGCAGTTCTTC | CASSEYGGNEQFF
TRBD2 | NA | TRBJ2-1 | TRBV7-3 | TGTGCCAGCAGCTCTAGCGGGAGGCTGGATGAGCAGTTCTTC | CASSSSGRLDEQFF
NA | many | TRBJ2-7 | TRBV12-3/TRBV12-4 | TGTGCCAGCAGCCAAACACCCACCTACGAGCAGTACTTC | CASSQTPTYEQYF
TRBD1 | NA | TRBJ2-7 | TRBV7-9 | TGTGCCAGCAGCTCGTCCGGGACAGGGGGCAAGGACGAGCAGTACTTC | CASSSSGTGGKDEQYF
NA | few | TRBJ2-7 | TRBV7-3 | TGTGCCAGCAGCTTAAATGAGGAGGACCACGAGCAGTACTTC | CASSLNEEDHEQYF
TRBD1 | NA | TRBJ1-5 | TRBV4-1 | TGCGCCAGCAGCCAGGAGGACAGGGGGCTTGGTAGCAATCAGCCCCAGCATTTT | CASSQEDRGLGSNQPQHF
NA | few | TRBJ1-2 | TRBV20-1 | TGCAGTGCTAGAGTGAGGCAGAACTATGGCTACACCTTC | CSARVRQNYGYTF
NA | NA | TRBJ1-5 | TRBV20-1 | TGCAGTGCTAGATTCAGGGTAAATAGCAATCAGCCCCAGCATTTT | CSARFRVNSNQPQHF
TRBD2 | NA | TRBJ2-1 | TRBV3-1 | TGTGCCAGCAGCCAAGAAAGAGAGCGGGAGGGCCGTTACAATGAGCAGTTCTTC | CASSQEREREGRYNEQFF
NA | few | TRBJ2-2 | TRBV27 | TGTGCCAGCAGTCTATTCCGCCCCACTAGGGCGGGGAACACCGGGGAGCTGTTTTTT | CASSLFRPTRAGNTGELFF
TRBD1 | few | TRBJ1-2 | TRBV9 | TGTGCCAGCAGCGTAGAGCCAGGGGGGAACTATGGCTACACCTTC | CASSVEPGGNYGYTF
NA | few | TRBJ2-5 | TRBV11-1 | TGTGCCAGCAGCTTCCCCGGGGGGCCTCGGAGGGAGACCCAGTACTTC | CASSFPGGPRRETQYF
TRBD2 | few | TRBJ2-5 | TRBV13 | TGTGCCAGCAGTTGGACTAGCGGACAACAAGAGACCCAGTACTTC | CASSWTSGQQETQYF
NA | few | TRBJ2-3 | TRBV7-9 | TGTGCCAGCAGCTTAGGGGACTCTAGCACAGATACGCAGTATTTT | CASSLGDSSTDTQYF
TRBD1 | many | TRBJ1-5 | TRBV9 | TGTGCCAGCAGCCGGACAGGGGCCTCCCAGTCCCAGCATTTT | CASSRTGASQSQHF
TRBD2 | many | TRBJ2-5 | TRBV11-2 | TGTGCCAGCAGTGCCAGCGGGAGAGAGACCCAGTACTTC | CASSASGRETQYF
TRBD2 | few | TRBJ2-3 | TRBV11-1 | TGTGCCAGCAGCTTAGGAGAGGTGGCTAGCGGGGGCCCCACAGATACGCAGTATTTT | CASSLGEVASGGPTDTQYF
TRBD1 | few | TRBJ2-7 | TRBV7-2 | TGTGCCAGCAGCTTAGGGACAGGGGTTCCTACCTACGAGCAGTACTTC | CASSLGTGVPTYEQYF
TRBD1 | many | TRBJ1-2 | TRBV20-1 | TGCAGTGCGAGGCAGGGGGACTATGGCTACACCTTC | CSARQGDYGYTF
NA | many | TRBJ2-2 | TRBV29-1 | TGCAGCGTTGAGGGGGGGGCGGGGGAGCTGTTTTTT | CSVEGGAGELFF
TRBD2 | NA | TRBJ2-7 | TRBV4-1 | TGCGCCAGCAGCCATAAGGCGGGAGAACCGTCCGAGCAGTACTTC | CASSHKAGEPSEQYF
NA | NA | TRBJ2-7 | TRBV12-3/TRBV12-4 | TGTGCCAGCAGTTTAATTTTGGGGTTCTCCTACGAGCAGTACTTC | CASSLILGFSYEQYF
TRBD2 | few | TRBJ2-5 | TRBV5-1 | TGCGCCAGCAGAAAGGGGACTAGCGGGCCGGAGACCCAGTACTTC | CASRKGTSGPETQYF
NA | few | TRBJ2-5 | TRBV5-1 | TGCGCCAGCACCGGACAAACAAGTCAAGAGACCCAGTACTTC | CASTGQTSQETQYF
NA | few | TRBJ1-4 | TRBV11-2 | TGTGCCAGCAGCCCAAGGGGCAGGGAGTGGGAAAAACTGTTTTTT | CASSPRGREWEKLFF
NA | NA | TRBJ1-4 | TRBV29-1 | TGCAGCGCTGGGGGGAGGGGACGAGAAAAACTGTTTTTT | CSAGGRGREKLFF